This record concerns one T cell receptor (beta chain) sequence. The germline gives CDR1 SGHRS, CDR2 YFSETQ. The CDR3 has 14 amino acids. V dropped 4 bases and J dropped 0 bases, with 11 bases sitting between them. This entry belongs to a study of blood T cell repertoires in COVID-19. In the study overall: Spain, Italy and the United States supplied samples that represented acute and convalescent COVID-19. Sources were T cells, B-cell-depleted T cells, or PBMCs; the material itself was cDNA or gDNA.

Patients in Seattle were enrolled during active infection, then followed longitudinally. In the original workflow: The assay estimated nucleated cells by amplifying reference gene primers. The assay was immunoSEQ multiplex PCR, and TCRdb's table has in-frame clones only and misses some. That table furnishes V, J and clone size, whereas the DNA furnished D and trimming. The repertoire consists of about 280,000 clones, with around nine tenths occurring once and the leading ten covering around 13%. The source material was peripheral blood. The clonotype comes from a woman aged 70 to 79 with COVID-19, enrolled during active disease. V gene TRBV5-1 combines with J gene TRBJ2-7, with a tentative D call TRBD2 (6 bases). CDR3: CASSVGGSSYEQYF. In nucleotides, the CDR3 is TGCGCCAGCAGCGTCGGGGGAAGCTCCTACGAGCAGTACTTC.